Below, 27 T cell receptor beta chains from the same sample are listed, as sequenced in a study of response to subunit inactivated influenza vaccine. TCRdb re-called the RT-PCR reads with MiXCR, one entry per CDR3 protein. This repertoire shows around 520,000 distinct CDR3 sequences, 25% found once; its top ten account for approximately 2%. The specimen was CD4+ T cells sorted from PBMCs, collected about 5 days after vaccination. These receptors originate from a man between 45 and 60 years old who received an inactivated influenza vaccine.

The CDR3 protein is CASSWGGGHDYEQYF. In nucleotides, the CDR3 is TGTGCCAGCAGCTGGGGCGGGGGGCACGACTACGAGCAGTACTTC. The chain has TRBV7-8 and TRBJ2-7; 8 nucleotides line up with TRBD2. This CDR3 spans 15 amino acids. Looked up from germline, CDR1 is SGHVS and CDR2 is FQNEAQ. The trim removed 4 bases at V and 3 bases at J, leaving 8 bases unmatched. The entire variable domain, with the rest obtained from reference TRBV7-8 and TRBJ2-7, is as follows: GAGVSQSPRYKVAKRGQDVALRCDPISGHVSLFWYQQALGQGPEFLTYFQNEAQLDKSGLPSDRFFAERPEGSVSTLKIQRTQQEDSAVYLCASSWGGGHDYEQYFGPGTRLTVT.

This clonotype came up a few times. The CDR3 protein is CASSLVGAMRADTQYF. Here the CDR3 DNA reads TGTGCCAGCAGCTTAGTTGGGGCGATGAGGGCAGATACGCAGTATTTT. The J gene is TRBJ2-3, the V gene TRBV7-2; D possibly matches TRBD1 or TRBD2 (5 bases each). Germline values: CDR1 SGHTA, CDR2 FQGNSA. This CDR3 has 16 amino acids. V gave up 1 base and J gave up 4 bases, with 15 bases separating them.

The gene calls are TRBV20-1 and TRBJ2-7; the D gene could be TRBD1 or TRBD2 (5 bases each). From germline, CDR1 is DFQATT and CDR2 SNEGSKA (reference sequence). The V end lost 7 bases, the J end lost 2 bases, and 18 bases lay between the germline ends. There are 14 residues in the CDR3. The CDR3 sequence: CSVLLRDRAYEQYF. CDR3 coding DNA: TGCAGTGTGCTACTTAGGGACCGCGCCTACGAGCAGTACTTC.

This CDR3 reads CASSLDGQGPSEQYF. CDR3 DNA: TGCGCCAGCAGCTTGGACGGACAGGGCCCCAGCGAGCAGTACTTC. The chain recombines TRBV5-1 with TRBJ2-7, with 8 bases aligning to TRBD1. The germline CDR1 and CDR2 sequences are SGHRS and YFSETQ. The CDR3 has 15 residues. The V and J ends lost 0 bases and 6 bases, in that order; junction bases with no gene match: 8.

The chain combines TRBV12-3 or TRBV12-4 with TRBJ2-3, with D maybe TRBD2 (5 bases). V was pared by 6 bases and J by 4 bases, with 14 bases between. CDR3 size: 14 residues. The CDR3 here is CASSPTSGSDTQYF. The CDR3 DNA is TGTGCCAGCAGCCCTACCTCGGGGTCAGATACGCAGTATTTT.

A few counts support this clonotype. V and J are TRBV3-1 and TRBJ2-1; D is unclear. The V gene's germline CDR1 is LGHDT and CDR2 YNNKEL (reference sequence). This CDR3 has 15 residues. Trimming pared 1 base from V and 2 bases from J, leaving 9 bases between. The CDR3 here is CASSQGRNTYNEQFF. In DNA form, the CDR3 reads TGTGCCAGCAGCCAAGGCCGCAACACCTACAATGAGCAGTTCTTC.

The chain carries TRBV29-1 and TRBJ1-2, with 8 nucleotides matching TRBD1. The CDR3 covers 15 residues. The germline gives CDR1 SQVTM, CDR2 ANQGSEA. J gave up 8 bases and V 4 bases, and 15 bases lay outside the gene matches. CDR3 nucleotide sequence: TGCAGCGTTGGGACCCCGGGACAGGCTCAGGGAGGCTACACCTTC. It codes for CSVGTPGQAQGGYTF.

This clonotype was seen ten or more times. The CDR3: CASSLGQQNTEAFF. DNA of the CDR3: TGCGCCAGCAGCTTGGGTCAGCAGAACACTGAAGCTTTCTTT. The chain uses TRBV5-1 and TRBJ1-1; D is ambiguous. V lost 0 bases and J 1 base, leaving 7 bases between the germline ends. Germline lookup yields CDR1 SGHRS and CDR2 YFSETQ. This CDR3 region has 14 residues.

J is TRBJ2-2 and V is TRBV24-1; a possible D gene is TRBD2 (6 bases). CDR1 and CDR2 from the germline V gene are KGHDR and SFDVKD. The CDR3 spans 13 residues. V lost 12 bases and J lost 0, with 10 bases in between. This chain's CDR3 is CAPRESNTGELFF. The CDR3 DNA reads as TGTGCCCCCCGGGAGTCGAACACCGGGGAGCTGTTTTTT.

This clonotype was counted only a few times. The rearrangement links TRBV6-1 to TRBJ1-6; 7 bases map to TRBD1. The trim removed 6 bases at V and 5 bases at J, leaving 7 bases unmatched. The CDR3 is 15 residues long. The germline gives CDR1 MNHNS, CDR2 SASEGT. CDR3 nucleotides: TGTGCCAGCAGACGCCGGGACAGACATAATTCACCCCTCCACTTT. Its translation: CASRRRDRHNSPLHF.

V is TRBV19 and J is TRBJ2-1; the D gene could be TRBD1 or TRBD2 (7 bases each). V lost 3 bases and J lost 1, with 16 bases in between. The CDR3 spans 17 residues. Germline V gene lookup returns CDR1 LNHDA and CDR2 SQIVND (reference sequence). The CDR3 DNA reads as TGTGCCAGTAGTATCGGACGGCAGGGGGGGTCCTACAATGAGCAGTTCTTC. Translation: CASSIGRQGGSYNEQFF.

This clonotype was picked up a small number of times. The chain recombines TRBV12-3 or TRBV12-4 with TRBJ2-7, with 9 bases matching TRBD1. This CDR3 is 14 amino acids long. The junction had 7 bases not matched to a gene; V was cut back by 6 bases and J by 4 bases. CDR3: CASSKDRGFYEQYF. CDR3 in DNA: TGTGCCAGCAGCAAGGACAGGGGCTTTTACGAGCAGTACTTC.

The table lists this clonotype with a few counts. The V and J genes are TRBV7-9 and TRBJ2-2, with a tentative D call TRBD1 (7 bases). V was trimmed by 6 bases and J by 5 bases, leaving 16 bases between them. The CDR3 has 15 amino acids. Germline CDR1 SEHNR, CDR2 FQNEAQ (reference sequence). CDR3 DNA: TGTGCCAGCAGACGACAGGGACTGGCAACCGGGGAGCTGTTTTTT. Translating it yields CASRRQGLATGELFF.

V usage is TRBV27 and J usage is TRBJ1-4, with D possibly TRBD1 on 5 matching bases. Germline assignment: CDR1 MNHEY and CDR2 SMNVEV (reference sequence). V was clipped by 3 bases and J by 4 bases, with 9 bases between them. The CDR3 is 14 residues long. The CDR3 DNA reads TGTGCCAGCAGTTTTCGGGGGATTAATGAAAAACTGTTTTTT. Residues: CASSFRGINEKLFF.

This clonotype came up many times. The chain uses TRBV6-2 or TRBV6-3 and TRBJ2-1; D is ambiguous. The CDR3 length is 11 residues. Trimming pared 3 bases from V and 10 bases from J, leaving 7 bases between. Germline CDR1 is MNHEY and CDR2 is SVGEGT. The CDR3 nucleotides are TGTGCCAGCAGTTATAGGTGGGAGCAGTTCTTC. Its translation is CASSYRWEQFF.

The V call is TRBV5-1, the J call TRBJ2-1, with 12 nucleotides matching TRBD2. After removal of 5 bases from V and 1 base from J, the junction contained 7 bases not matched to a gene. This CDR3 is 17 amino acids long. Germline-derived CDR1 and CDR2 are SGHRS and YFSETQ. CDR3 region: CASSSSGGAQSYNEQFF. The CDR3 DNA sequence: TGCGCCAGCAGTTCTAGCGGGGGGGCCCAATCCTACAATGAGCAGTTCTTC.

V usage is TRBV7-9 and J usage is TRBJ2-4; D remains unclear. Germline V gene sequence: CDR1 SEHNR, CDR2 FQNEAQ (reference sequence). The CDR3 consists of 13 residues. V dropped 10 bases and J dropped 7 bases, with 17 bases sitting between them. For the CDR3, the DNA is TGTGCCACCGACCCCCGACCCGAGAACATTCAGTACTTC. As protein: CATDPRPENIQYF.

The CDR3 is CASRVEGSFRETQYF. CDR3 nucleotide sequence: TGCGCCAGCAGGGTGGAGGGGTCCTTTCGAGAGACCCAGTACTTC. J is TRBJ2-5 and V is TRBV10-2; possible D gene TRBD2, 6 bases. The length of the CDR3 is 15 residues. Germline CDR1 reads WSHSY; CDR2 reads SAAADI. Trimming left V 6 bases short and J 4 bases short, with 18 bases between.

V gene TRBV7-2 combines with J gene TRBJ2-5, with 9 bases fitting TRBD2. Germline lookup yields CDR1 SGHTA and CDR2 FQGNSA. This CDR3 is 15 amino acids long. The V segment lost 8 bases and the J segment 1 base; nucleotides outside the gene matches: 8. The CDR3 protein is CASARLADRQETQYF. The CDR3 DNA follows: TGTGCCAGCGCCAGACTAGCGGACCGCCAAGAGACCCAGTACTTC.

V and J are TRBV10-3 and TRBJ2-2; the D gene is possibly TRBD1 (6 bases). The CDR3 runs to 15 residues. Germline CDR1 and CDR2: ENHRY and SYGVKD. The V end lost 8 bases, the J end lost 3 bases, and 16 bases lay between the germline ends. CDR3 sequence reads: CAIYPGTKDTGELFF. The CDR3 DNA sequence: TGTGCCATCTATCCCGGGACAAAGGACACCGGGGAGCTGTTTTTT.

Points on this clonotype: The junction shows a germline mismatch at one end, possibly a read error. CDR3 amino acids: CASRLAGGNYNEQFF. As DNA, the CDR3 is TGTGCCAGCAGATTAGCGGGAGGTAATTACAATGAGCAGTTCTTC. The chain joins TRBV7-2 to TRBJ2-1; 10 nucleotides line up with TRBD2. Germline V gives CDR1 SGHTA, CDR2 FQGNSA. The CDR3 has 15 amino acids.

The rearrangement links TRBV27 to TRBJ2-5, with D unresolved. Between the trimmed V and J ends, which lost 2 bases and 5 bases, there was a span of 9 bases. Germline V gene data show CDR1 as MNHEY and CDR2 as SMNVEV (reference sequence). This CDR3 is 13 amino acids long. In nucleotides, the CDR3 is TGTGCCAGCAGTTTAAGGTCAAGGGAGACCCAGTACTTC. Translation gives CASSLRSRETQYF.

The genes are TRBV7-9 and TRBJ2-1; possibly TRBD2 for D (5 bases). Per the germline V gene, CDR1 is SEHNR and CDR2 is FQNEAQ (reference sequence). The CDR3 consists of 11 residues. The V end lost 11 bases, the J end lost 3 bases, and 8 bases lay between the germline ends. The CDR3 protein is CAGTSYNEQFF. The CDR3 nucleotides are TGTGCCGGAACTAGCTACAATGAGCAGTTCTTC. The variable domain in full, with the rest retrieved from reference TRBV7-9 and TRBJ2-1, is DTGVSQNPRHKITKRGQNVTFRCDPISEHNRLYWYRQTLGQGPEFLTYFQNEAQLEKSRLLSDRFSAERPKGSFSTLEIQRTEQGDSAMYLCAGTSYNEQFFGPGTRLTVL.

This chain joins TRBV5-1 and TRBJ1-6; a weak D match, TRBD1 (5 bases). The CDR3 is 15 amino acids. Per the germline V gene, CDR1 is SGHRS and CDR2 is YFSETQ. Trimming shortened V by 3 bases and J by 7 bases, and 14 bases separated the two germline ends. Here the CDR3 DNA reads TGCGCCAGCAGCTACCAGGGATTGGAAAATTCACCCCTCCACTTT. Its translation: CASSYQGLENSPLHF. Filled out from reference TRBV5-1 and TRBJ1-6, the complete variable domain reads KAGVTQTPRYLIKTRGQQVTLSCSPISGHRSVSWYQQTPGQGLQFLFEYFSETQRNKGNFPGRFSGRQFSNSRSEMNVSTLELGDSALYLCASSYQGLENSPLHFGNGTRLTVT.

This clonotype was seen only a few times. Here the CDR3 DNA reads TGTGCCAGCAGTGAAGCCAGGGTCGAGCAGTACTTC. Translated, it gives CASSEARVEQYF. The chain joins TRBV2 to TRBJ2-7; the D gene is possibly TRBD1 (5 bases). This CDR3 is 12 amino acids long. The germline V gene encodes CDR1 SNHLY and CDR2 FYNNEI. Trimming stripped 0 bases from V and 6 bases from J, with 6 bases between. Looking up the rest from reference TRBV2 and TRBJ2-7 gives the full variable domain: EPEVTQTPSHQVTQMGQEVILRCVPISNHLYFYWYRQILGQKVEFLVSFYNNEISEKSEIFDDQFSVERPDGSNFTLKIRSTKLEDSAMYFCASSEARVEQYFGPGTRLTVT.

Comment on this clonotype: Its ends do not fully match the called genes, so a read error is possible. The gene calls are TRBV10-2 and TRBJ1-5; TRBD1 is a possible D gene (6 bases). The CDR3 covers 16 residues. Germline assignment: CDR1 WSHSY and CDR2 SAAADI. In nucleotides, the CDR3 is TGCGCCAGCAGTGAGTCGTCAGGGGTTGGCAAGCAGCCCCAGCATTTT. It codes for CASSESSGVGKQPQHF.

This clonotype was counted ten times or more. The CDR3 nucleotides read TGCGCCAGCAGCTTGATCCGGGGGCGCGGCACAGATACGCAGTATTTT. Encoded protein: CASSLIRGRGTDTQYF. This chain uses TRBV5-1 with TRBJ2-3, with D possibly being TRBD1 or TRBD2 (6 bases each). The CDR3 is 16 residues long. The ends were cut back, 1 base at V and 1 base at J, with 13 bases in the middle. The germline CDR1 and CDR2 sequences are SGHRS and YFSETQ. Combining the CDR3 with reference TRBV5-1 and TRBJ2-3 gives the whole variable domain KAGVTQTPRYLIKTRGQQVTLSCSPISGHRSVSWYQQTPGQGLQFLFEYFSETQRNKGNFPGRFSGRQFSNSRSEMNVSTLELGDSALYLCASSLIRGRGTDTQYFGPGTRLTVL.